This T cell receptor beta chain stems from a study of T cell repertoires in cytomegalovirus infection. Study-level background: CMV epitopes, recently identified HLA-C-restricted and well-studied HLA-B-restricted, were used. Public signatures in TCR beta pointed to CMV infection and matching HLA type.

Overall study findings and caveats: CMV carriers with the relevant HLA were identified by cumulative public TCR beta family frequency. CMV-specific TCR beta clonotypes restricted by HLA-C dominated the ex vivo response.

The V gene's germline CDR1 is SGHAT and CDR2 FQNNGV. The V end lost 4 bases, the J end lost 3 bases, and 9 bases lay between the germline ends. There are 13 residues in the CDR3. As regards this clonotype: What it binds is not known.

TCRdb analysed the reads with MiXCR anew, one entry per CDR3 protein. Of around 69,000 distinct CDR3 sequences in the sample, around 27% are singletons; the top ten hold roughly three fifths. Sequencing was performed on CD8+ T cells from cultured PBMCs, taken from culture after CMV antigen stimulation. J is TRBJ1-1 and V is TRBV11-2; D might be TRBD1 (6 bases). The sequence came from a human donor in good health (CMV status not recorded). Some clones in this sample may be carry-over from other donors' samples. The CDR3 reads CASSSGGHTEAFF. CDR3 nucleotide sequence: TGTGCCAGCAGCTCGGGGGGGCACACTGAAGCTTTCTTT.